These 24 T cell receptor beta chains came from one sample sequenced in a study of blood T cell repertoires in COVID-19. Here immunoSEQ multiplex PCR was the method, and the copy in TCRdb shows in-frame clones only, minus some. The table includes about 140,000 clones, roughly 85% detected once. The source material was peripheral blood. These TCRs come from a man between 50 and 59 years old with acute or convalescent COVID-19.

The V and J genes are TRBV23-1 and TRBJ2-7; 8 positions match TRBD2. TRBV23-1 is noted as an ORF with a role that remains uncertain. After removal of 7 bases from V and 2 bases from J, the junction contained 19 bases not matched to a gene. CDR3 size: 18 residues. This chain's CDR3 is CASTLRGPRTSRPYEQYF. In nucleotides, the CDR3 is TGCGCCAGCACCCTAAGGGGACCAAGGACTAGCCGACCCTACGAGCAGTACTTC.

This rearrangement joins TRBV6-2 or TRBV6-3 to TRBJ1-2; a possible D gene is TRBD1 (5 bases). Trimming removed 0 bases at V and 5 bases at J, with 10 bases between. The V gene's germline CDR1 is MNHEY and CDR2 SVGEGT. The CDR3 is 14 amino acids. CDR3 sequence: CASSYSGQPYGYTF. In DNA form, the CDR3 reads TGTGCCAGCAGTTACTCCGGACAACCGTATGGCTACACCTTC.

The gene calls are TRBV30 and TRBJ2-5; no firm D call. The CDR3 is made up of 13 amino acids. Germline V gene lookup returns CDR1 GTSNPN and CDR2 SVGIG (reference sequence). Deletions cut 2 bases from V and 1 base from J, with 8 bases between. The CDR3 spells CAWSFGFQETQYF. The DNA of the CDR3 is TGTGCCTGGAGTTTCGGGTTCCAAGAGACCCAGTACTTC.

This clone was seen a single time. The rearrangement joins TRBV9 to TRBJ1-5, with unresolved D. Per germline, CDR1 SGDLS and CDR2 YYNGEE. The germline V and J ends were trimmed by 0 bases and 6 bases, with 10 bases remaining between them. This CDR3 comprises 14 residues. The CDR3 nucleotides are TGTGCCAGCAGCGTAGGAACAGAGGGTCAGCCCCAGCATTTT. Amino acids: CASSVGTEGQPQHF.

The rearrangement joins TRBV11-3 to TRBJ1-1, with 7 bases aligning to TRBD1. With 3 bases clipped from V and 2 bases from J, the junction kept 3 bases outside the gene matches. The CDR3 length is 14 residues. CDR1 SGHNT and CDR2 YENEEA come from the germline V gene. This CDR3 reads CASSFTGVNTEAFF. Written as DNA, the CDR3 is TGTGCCAGCAGCTTTACAGGGGTTAACACTGAAGCTTTCTTT.

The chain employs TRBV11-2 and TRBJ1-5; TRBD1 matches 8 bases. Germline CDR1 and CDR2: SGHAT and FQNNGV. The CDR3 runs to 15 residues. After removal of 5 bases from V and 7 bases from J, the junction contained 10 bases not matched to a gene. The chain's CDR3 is CASSPGQGTIQPQHF. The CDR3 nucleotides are TGTGCCAGCAGCCCCGGACAGGGCACCATCCAGCCCCAGCATTTT.

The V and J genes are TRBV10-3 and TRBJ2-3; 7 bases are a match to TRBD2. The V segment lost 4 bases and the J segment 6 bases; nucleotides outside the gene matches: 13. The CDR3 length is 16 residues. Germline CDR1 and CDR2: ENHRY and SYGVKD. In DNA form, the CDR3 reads TGTGCCATCAGTGCCGCCACAGGACTAGGCGTGGATACGCAGTATTTT. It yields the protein CAISAATGLGVDTQYF.

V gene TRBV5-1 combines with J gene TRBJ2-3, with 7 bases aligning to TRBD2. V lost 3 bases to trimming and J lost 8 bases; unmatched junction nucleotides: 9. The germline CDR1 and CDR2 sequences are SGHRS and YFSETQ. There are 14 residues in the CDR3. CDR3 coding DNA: TGCGCCAGCAGCTCGACTAGCCTCGCAGGTACGCAGTATTTT. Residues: CASSSTSLAGTQYF.

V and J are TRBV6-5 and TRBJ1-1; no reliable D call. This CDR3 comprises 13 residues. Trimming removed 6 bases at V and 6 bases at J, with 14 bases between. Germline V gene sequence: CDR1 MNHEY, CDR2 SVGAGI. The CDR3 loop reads CASREGGPPEAFF. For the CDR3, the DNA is TGTGCCAGCAGGGAGGGCGGGCCACCTGAAGCTTTCTTT.

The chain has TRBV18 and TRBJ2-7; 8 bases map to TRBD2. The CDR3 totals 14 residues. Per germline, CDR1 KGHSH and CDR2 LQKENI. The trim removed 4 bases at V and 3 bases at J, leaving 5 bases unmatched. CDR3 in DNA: TGTGCCAGCTCACTCGGGACTAGGGGCTACGAGCAGTACTTC. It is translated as CASSLGTRGYEQYF.

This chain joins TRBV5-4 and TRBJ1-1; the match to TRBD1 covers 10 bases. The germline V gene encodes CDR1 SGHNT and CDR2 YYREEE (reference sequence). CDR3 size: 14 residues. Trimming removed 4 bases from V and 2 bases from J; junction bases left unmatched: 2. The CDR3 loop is CASSRQGANTEAFF. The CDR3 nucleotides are TGTGCCAGCAGCAGACAGGGGGCAAACACTGAAGCTTTCTTT.

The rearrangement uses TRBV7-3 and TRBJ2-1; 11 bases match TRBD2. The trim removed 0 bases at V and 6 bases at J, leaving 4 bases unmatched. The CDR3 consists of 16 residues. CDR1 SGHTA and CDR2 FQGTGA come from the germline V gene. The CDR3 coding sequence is TGTGCCAGCAGCTTAACTGGAGGACTAGCGGGCAATGAGCAGTTCTTC. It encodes CASSLTGGLAGNEQFF.

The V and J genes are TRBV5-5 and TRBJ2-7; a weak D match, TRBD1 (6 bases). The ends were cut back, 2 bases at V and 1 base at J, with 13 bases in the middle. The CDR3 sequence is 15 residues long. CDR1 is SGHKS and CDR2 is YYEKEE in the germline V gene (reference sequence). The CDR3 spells CASSFGSDRSYEQYF. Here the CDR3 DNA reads TGTGCCAGCAGCTTCGGCTCGGACAGATCCTACGAGCAGTACTTC.

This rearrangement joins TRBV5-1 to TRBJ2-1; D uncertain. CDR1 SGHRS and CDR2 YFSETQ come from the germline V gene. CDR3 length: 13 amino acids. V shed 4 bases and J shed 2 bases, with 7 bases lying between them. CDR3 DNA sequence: TGCGCCAGCAGCATCGACACCTACAATGAGCAGTTCTTC. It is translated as CASSIDTYNEQFF.

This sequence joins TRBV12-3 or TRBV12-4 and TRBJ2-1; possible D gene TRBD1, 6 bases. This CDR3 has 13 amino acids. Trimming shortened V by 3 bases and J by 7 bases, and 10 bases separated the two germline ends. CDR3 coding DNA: TGTGCCAGCAGTTTCTACAGGGAAAATGAGCAGTTCTTC. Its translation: CASSFYRENEQFF.

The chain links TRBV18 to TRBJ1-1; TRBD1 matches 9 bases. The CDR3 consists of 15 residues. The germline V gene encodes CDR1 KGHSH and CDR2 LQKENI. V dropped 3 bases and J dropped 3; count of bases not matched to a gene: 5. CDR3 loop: CASSPIQGADTEAFF. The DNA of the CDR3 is TGTGCCAGCTCACCTATACAGGGGGCGGACACTGAAGCTTTCTTT.

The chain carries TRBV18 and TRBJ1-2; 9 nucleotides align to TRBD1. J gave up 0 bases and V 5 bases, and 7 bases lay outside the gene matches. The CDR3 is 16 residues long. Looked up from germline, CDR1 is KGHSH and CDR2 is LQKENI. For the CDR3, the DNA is TGTGCCAGCTCATCTTCGACAGGGGGGACTAACTATGGCTACACCTTC. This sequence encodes CASSSSTGGTNYGYTF.

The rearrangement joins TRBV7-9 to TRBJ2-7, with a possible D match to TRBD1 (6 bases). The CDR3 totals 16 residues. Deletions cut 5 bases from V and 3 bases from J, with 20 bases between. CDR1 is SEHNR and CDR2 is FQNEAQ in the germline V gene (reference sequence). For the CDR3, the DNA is TGTGCCAGCAGCCCGGAGTGGACAGTCGCCTTCTACGAGCAGTACTTC. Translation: CASSPEWTVAFYEQYF.

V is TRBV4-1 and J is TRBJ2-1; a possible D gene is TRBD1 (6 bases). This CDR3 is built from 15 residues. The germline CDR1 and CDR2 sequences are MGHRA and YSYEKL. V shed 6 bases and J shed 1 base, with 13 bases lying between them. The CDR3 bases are TGCGCCAGCAGGGATGCCCAGGGGTCCTACAATGAGCAGTTCTTC. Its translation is CASRDAQGSYNEQFF.

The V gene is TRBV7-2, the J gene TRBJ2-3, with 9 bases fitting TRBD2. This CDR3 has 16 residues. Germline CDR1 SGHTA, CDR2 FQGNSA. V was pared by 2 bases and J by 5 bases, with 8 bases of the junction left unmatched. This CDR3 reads CASSLYPAGGQDTQYF. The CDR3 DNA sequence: TGTGCCAGCAGCTTATACCCAGCGGGAGGACAAGATACGCAGTATTTT.

CDR3 DNA: TGTGCCAGCAGTGAATATAATGACAGGCTGACCGGGGAGCTGTTTTTT. As protein: CASSEYNDRLTGELFF. The chain recombines TRBV25-1 with TRBJ2-2, with D tentatively TRBD1 (6 bases). With 0 bases removed from V and 5 bases from J, the gap between germline ends came to 13 bases. Germline V gene lookup returns CDR1 MGHDK and CDR2 SYGVNS. This CDR3 has 16 amino acids.

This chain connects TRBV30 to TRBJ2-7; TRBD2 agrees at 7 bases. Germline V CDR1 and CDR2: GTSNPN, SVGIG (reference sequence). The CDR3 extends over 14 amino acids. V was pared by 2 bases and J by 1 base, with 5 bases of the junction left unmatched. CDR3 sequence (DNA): TGTGCCTGGAGTCTAGCGGCTCCTTCCTACGAGCAGTACTTC. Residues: CAWSLAAPSYEQYF.

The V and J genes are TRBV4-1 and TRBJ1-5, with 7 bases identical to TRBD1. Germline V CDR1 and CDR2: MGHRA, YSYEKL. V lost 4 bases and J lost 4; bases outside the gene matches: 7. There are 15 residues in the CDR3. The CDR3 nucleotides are TGCGCCAGCAGCCCCCCGGACAGGTTAAATCAGCCCCAGCATTTT. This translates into CASSPPDRLNQPQHF.

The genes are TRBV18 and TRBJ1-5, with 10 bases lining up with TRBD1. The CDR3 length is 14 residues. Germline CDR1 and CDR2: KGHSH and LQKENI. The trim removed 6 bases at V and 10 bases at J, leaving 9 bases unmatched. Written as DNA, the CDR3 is TGTGCCAGCTCTGTGGGGACAGGGGAGAGTCCCCAGCATTTT. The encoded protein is CASSVGTGESPQHF.